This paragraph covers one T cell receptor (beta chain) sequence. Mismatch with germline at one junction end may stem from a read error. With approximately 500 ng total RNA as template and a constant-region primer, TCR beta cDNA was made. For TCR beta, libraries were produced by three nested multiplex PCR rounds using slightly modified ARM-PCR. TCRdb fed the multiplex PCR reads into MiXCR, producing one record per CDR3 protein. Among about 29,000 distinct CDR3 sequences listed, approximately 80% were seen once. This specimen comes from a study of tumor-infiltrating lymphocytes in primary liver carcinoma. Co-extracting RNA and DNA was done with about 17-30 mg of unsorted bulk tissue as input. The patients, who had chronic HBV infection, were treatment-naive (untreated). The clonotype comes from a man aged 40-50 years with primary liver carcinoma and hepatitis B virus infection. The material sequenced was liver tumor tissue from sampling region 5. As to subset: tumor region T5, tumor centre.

This CDR3 reads CARSLGSVRTDTRYF. CDR3 nucleotides: TGTGCCAGGAGCTTGGGGTCTGTGCGCACAGATACGCGGTATTTT. The chain recombines TRBV5-6 with TRBJ2-3; D is unclear. Germline V lookup: CDR1 SGHDT, CDR2 YYEEEE. CDR3 length equals 15 residues.